Listed below are T cell receptor beta chains from one sample, sequenced in a study of cytomegalovirus exposure and HLA in healthy donors. The method was immunoSEQ multiplex PCR; TCRdb's version includes in-frame clones alone and lacks a portion of them. The ten top clones account for approximately 1.5%, within a sample of some 130,000 clones. Sequenced sample: PBMCs. Receptors were obtained from a woman in her thirties or forties in good health and CMV-seronegative. CDR3s include the opening cysteine and the closing phenylalanine or tryptophan. A D gene is named only where the DNA matches it firmly.

j_call: TRBJ2-5
d_call: TRBD2
v_call: TRBV5-4
cdr3_nt: TGTGCCAGCAGCTTGGGCCCGGGTAGCGGGGTAGAGACCCAGTACTTC
cdr3_aa: CASSLGPGSGVETQYF

j_call: TRBJ1-1
d_call: TRBD1
v_call: TRBV6-5
cdr3_nt: TGTGCCAGCACCAAAACAGGGGGTGCGGCTGAAGCTTTCTTT
cdr3_aa: CASTKTGGAAEAFF

j_call: TRBJ1-1
d_call: TRBD1
v_call: TRBV5-4
cdr3_nt: TGTGCCAGCAGCTTTGACAGGGGGTACACTGAAGCTTTCTTT
cdr3_aa: CASSFDRGYTEAFF

j_call: TRBJ1-4
d_call: -
v_call: TRBV4-3
cdr3_nt: TGCGCCAGCAGCCAAGCCCCGTCGGGGGTTAATGAAAAACTGTTTTTT
cdr3_aa: CASSQAPSGVNEKLFF

j_call: TRBJ1-1
d_call: -
v_call: TRBV7-9
cdr3_nt: TGTGCCAGCAGCTTAGAGAGTAACACTGAAGCTTTCTTT
cdr3_aa: CASSLESNTEAFF

j_call: TRBJ1-4
d_call: -
v_call: TRBV19
cdr3_nt: TGTGCCAGTAGTAGAGACTCGGGAGAAAAACTGTTTTTT
cdr3_aa: CASSRDSGEKLFF

j_call: TRBJ2-6
d_call: -
v_call: TRBV19
cdr3_nt: TGTGCCAGTAGTTGGACAGCTGGGGCCAACGTCCTGACTTTC
cdr3_aa: CASSWTAGANVLTF

j_call: TRBJ2-3
d_call: TRBD1
v_call: TRBV9
cdr3_nt: TGTGCCAGCAGCGTGCAGGGGGCTTACACAGATACGCAGTATTTT
cdr3_aa: CASSVQGAYTDTQYF

j_call: TRBJ1-1
d_call: -
v_call: TRBV29-1
cdr3_nt: TGCAGCGTTACCAGGTCCTTGAACACTGAAGCTTTCTTT
cdr3_aa: CSVTRSLNTEAFF

j_call: TRBJ2-2
d_call: -
v_call: TRBV19
cdr3_nt: TGTGCCAGTAGGCATCTACAGGGAACCACCGGGGAGCTGTTTTTT
cdr3_aa: CASRHLQGTTGELFF

j_call: TRBJ1-2
d_call: -
v_call: TRBV7-2
cdr3_nt: TGTGCCAGCAGCTTAGTTGCGGATAACCCGTACACCTTC
cdr3_aa: CASSLVADNPYTF

j_call: TRBJ1-1
d_call: -
v_call: TRBV19
cdr3_nt: TGTGCCAGTATTCCGAGGCCGGGTACCGGTGAAGCTTTCTTT
cdr3_aa: CASIPRPGTGEAFF

j_call: TRBJ2-3
d_call: TRBD1
v_call: TRBV2
cdr3_nt: TGTGCCAGCAGTGAGGGGACAGGGGTGGGAGATACGCAGTATTTT
cdr3_aa: CASSEGTGVGDTQYF

j_call: TRBJ2-7
d_call: -
v_call: TRBV25-1
cdr3_nt: TGTGCCAGCAGTATGGAGATCGAGCAGTACTTC
cdr3_aa: CASSMEIEQYF

j_call: TRBJ1-2
d_call: -
v_call: TRBV28
cdr3_nt: TGTGCCAGCCTCAAGGGTAGACAGTATGGCTACACCTTC
cdr3_aa: CASLKGRQYGYTF

j_call: TRBJ2-7
d_call: -
v_call: TRBV28
cdr3_nt: TGTGCCAGCAGTTTACTTGGGGGCCTTTACGAGCAGTACTTC
cdr3_aa: CASSLLGGLYEQYF

j_call: TRBJ1-1
d_call: -
v_call: TRBV7-2
cdr3_nt: TGTGCCAGCAGCCGGGGGTCGGGTCTGGGTATGAACACTGAAGCTTTCTTT
cdr3_aa: CASSRGSGLGMNTEAFF

j_call: TRBJ2-2
d_call: -
v_call: TRBV28
cdr3_nt: TGTGCCAGCAGTTTTTCTGGTCAGGGTCCCACCGGGGAGCTGTTTTTT
cdr3_aa: CASSFSGQGPTGELFF

j_call: TRBJ1-2
d_call: TRBD1
v_call: TRBV7-2
cdr3_nt: TGTGCCAGCAGCTTAGTAGGGACAGGGGTTTATGGCTACACCTTC
cdr3_aa: CASSLVGTGVYGYTF

j_call: TRBJ1-5
d_call: -
v_call: TRBV10-3
cdr3_nt: TGTGCCATCAGTCTCGAGGGACAGCCCCAGCATTTT
cdr3_aa: CAISLEGQPQHF

j_call: TRBJ1-1
d_call: -
v_call: TRBV27
cdr3_nt: TGTGCCAGCAGTGCCAACCCGGGGGGGGCAGGCACTGAAGCTTTCTTT
cdr3_aa: CASSANPGGAGTEAFF

j_call: TRBJ1-5
d_call: -
v_call: TRBV5-6
cdr3_nt: TGTGCCAGCAGCTTGAGCGGAAATAGCAATCAGCCCCAGCATTTT
cdr3_aa: CASSLSGNSNQPQHF

j_call: TRBJ2-2
d_call: -
v_call: TRBV27
cdr3_nt: TGTGCCAGCAGTTTATCTTGGACAGATACCGGGGAGCTGTTTTTT
cdr3_aa: CASSLSWTDTGELFF

j_call: TRBJ2-7
d_call: -
v_call: TRBV10-3
cdr3_nt: TGTGCCATCAGTGAGTCCCTCGAGCAGTACTTC
cdr3_aa: CAISESLEQYF

j_call: TRBJ1-1
d_call: TRBD1
v_call: TRBV19
cdr3_nt: TGTGCCAGTAGTCCTTGGACAGGGACCACTGAAGCTTTCTTT
cdr3_aa: CASSPWTGTTEAFF

j_call: TRBJ2-2
d_call: -
v_call: TRBV5-4
cdr3_nt: TGTGCCAGCAGTTTTCCCAACTCCGGGGAGCTGTTTTTT
cdr3_aa: CASSFPNSGELFF

j_call: TRBJ1-2
d_call: -
v_call: TRBV19
cdr3_nt: TGTGCCAGTAGTCAATATGGAGGACAGAACGGGTATGGCTACACCTTC
cdr3_aa: CASSQYGGQNGYGYTF

j_call: TRBJ2-4
d_call: TRBD1
v_call: TRBV4-3
cdr3_nt: TGCGCCAGCAGCCAGCCGGGACAGGGGGCTGGCATTCAGTACTTC
cdr3_aa: CASSQPGQGAGIQYF

j_call: TRBJ2-5
d_call: -
v_call: TRBV7-2
cdr3_nt: TGTGCCAGCAGACTACAGGGAGAGACCCAGTACTTC
cdr3_aa: CASRLQGETQYF

j_call: TRBJ1-1
d_call: TRBD1
v_call: TRBV10-3
cdr3_nt: TGTGCCATCAGTGGGGGACAGGGAGGCACTGAAGCTTTCTTT
cdr3_aa: CAISGGQGGTEAFF

j_call: TRBJ2-7
d_call: TRBD2
v_call: TRBV7-2
cdr3_nt: TGTGCCAGCTCCGCCCTCGGGGGGGCAAGCCACGAGCAGTACTTC
cdr3_aa: CASSALGGASHEQYF

j_call: TRBJ2-2
d_call: -
v_call: TRBV15
cdr3_nt: TGTGCCACCAGCAGGGCCTTTGGGGGCGCGAGGGACGGGGAGCTGTTTTTT
cdr3_aa: CATSRAFGGARDGELFF

j_call: TRBJ1-6
d_call: -
v_call: TRBV25-1
cdr3_nt: TGTGCCAGCAGTGAAAAGGGGTCTCATAATTCACCCCTCCACTTT
cdr3_aa: CASSEKGSHNSPLHF

j_call: TRBJ2-3
d_call: -
v_call: TRBV7-2
cdr3_nt: TGTGCCAGCAGCCCGACCCTACAGGGAGCAGATACGCAGTATTTT
cdr3_aa: CASSPTLQGADTQYF

j_call: TRBJ1-1
d_call: TRBD1
v_call: TRBV5-1
cdr3_nt: TGCGCCAGCAGCCAAATGGGGGGACAGGGCTCTGAAGCTTTCTTT
cdr3_aa: CASSQMGGQGSEAFF

j_call: TRBJ1-4
d_call: TRBD1
v_call: TRBV6-5
cdr3_nt: TGTGCCAGCAGCTGGGACAGTAAAAAACTGTTTTTT
cdr3_aa: CASSWDSKKLFF

j_call: TRBJ1-1
d_call: -
v_call: TRBV7-9
cdr3_nt: TGTGCCAGCAGCTTAGACGGGGAGACTGAAGCTTTCTTT
cdr3_aa: CASSLDGETEAFF

j_call: TRBJ1-1
d_call: -
v_call: TRBV5-1
cdr3_nt: TGCGCCAGCAGCTACCCCGGGAAAGCTTTCTTT
cdr3_aa: CASSYPGKAFF

j_call: TRBJ1-6
d_call: -
v_call: TRBV25-1
cdr3_nt: TGTGCCAGCAGTGGGTCTATGGGCAGGACAGCCGATTCACCCCTCCACTTT
cdr3_aa: CASSGSMGRTADSPLHF

j_call: TRBJ1-2
d_call: TRBD1
v_call: TRBV27
cdr3_nt: TGTGCCAGCAGTTTAGGGACAGGTAGTGGCTACACCTTC
cdr3_aa: CASSLGTGSGYTF

j_call: TRBJ2-3
d_call: TRBD1
v_call: TRBV4-3
cdr3_nt: TGCGCCAGCAGCCAAGATGAAGGGACAGGAATCACAGATACGCAGTATTTT
cdr3_aa: CASSQDEGTGITDTQYF

j_call: TRBJ2-7
d_call: -
v_call: TRBV5-6
cdr3_nt: TGTGCCAGCAGCCCCTTAGACTCCTACGAGCAGTACTTC
cdr3_aa: CASSPLDSYEQYF

j_call: TRBJ2-7
d_call: TRBD1
v_call: TRBV6-5
cdr3_nt: TGTGCCAGCAGTTACTCCCGACAGGGGGCGGTCTACGAGCAGTACTTC
cdr3_aa: CASSYSRQGAVYEQYF